The rows below give T cell receptor beta chains drawn from one sample of a study of T cell responses to AZD1222 COVID-19 vaccine. Produced via immunoSEQ multiplex PCR; TCRdb's table is partial and in-frame only. The sample has some 150,000 clones; around 90% are singletons. The source was peripheral blood, collected 28 days after the second AZD1222 dose. All receptors derive from an adult who received the AZD1222 COVID-19 vaccine. The CDR3 runs from the conserved cysteine through the conserved F or W. D genes are given only for firm matches. The size field is filled for only some rows; it gives once, few, many or a size class.

j_call,v_call,clone_size,d_call,cdr3_aa,cdr3_nt
TRBJ1-2,TRBV3-1/TRBV3-2,NA,NA,CASSQAPGQLGYTF,TGTGCCAGCAGCCAAGCCCCTGGACAGCTAGGCTACACCTTC
TRBJ1-1,TRBV10-3,NA,NA,CAISESTGRNTEAFF,TGTGCCATCAGTGAGTCGACAGGCCGGAACACTGAAGCTTTCTTT
TRBJ2-5,TRBV11-3,NA,NA,CASSPGDWDWKTQYF,TGTGCCAGCAGCCCCGGGGACTGGGACTGGAAGACCCAGTACTTC
TRBJ2-7,TRBV2,NA,NA,CASSEQDGEQYF,TGTGCCAGCAGTGAACAGGACGGCGAGCAGTACTTC
TRBJ2-3,TRBV11-3,NA,TRBD2,CASSLGAGVHLPTDTQYF,TGTGCCAGCAGCTTAGGAGCGGGAGTGCATCTACCGACAGATACGCAGTATTTT
TRBJ2-7,TRBV10-3,NA,NA,CAISTQGGYEQYF,TGTGCCATCAGTACCCAGGGTGGCTACGAGCAGTACTTC
TRBJ1-3,TRBV5-1,once,NA,CASSSQWASGNTIYF,TGCGCCAGCAGCTCCCAATGGGCCTCTGGAAACACCATATATTTT
TRBJ1-1,TRBV9,once,TRBD1,CASSAARTGGFGAEAFF,TGTGCCAGCAGCGCCGCCCGGACAGGGGGCTTTGGCGCTGAAGCTTTCTTT
TRBJ1-2,TRBV18,NA,NA,CASSLPRGGYTF,TGTGCCAGCTCACTTCCGAGGGGTGGCTACACCTTC
TRBJ1-1,TRBV11-2,NA,TRBD1,CASSLEGQGSTEAFF,TGTGCCAGCAGCTTAGAAGGACAGGGGTCCACTGAAGCTTTCTTT
TRBJ2-7,TRBV29-1,NA,TRBD2,CSVDLGTSGKEQYF,TGCAGCGTTGATCTCGGGACTAGCGGGAAGGAGCAGTACTTC
TRBJ2-3,TRBV4-3,NA,TRBD2,CASSQDRAGVTDTQYF,TGCGCCAGCAGCCAAGATCGAGCGGGAGTCACAGATACGCAGTATTTT
TRBJ1-1,TRBV18,once,TRBD1,CASSPQGANTEAFF,TGTGCCAGCTCACCACAGGGGGCAAATACTGAAGCTTTCTTT
TRBJ2-3,TRBV6-1,NA,NA,CASTHGGWNTDTQYF,TGTGCCAGCACCCATGGGGGCTGGAACACAGATACGCAGTATTTT
TRBJ2-4,TRBV19,NA,TRBD2,CATSSGGRSKYF,TGTGCCACCTCGAGCGGGGGGAGGTCTAAGTACTTC
TRBJ2-7,TRBV19,NA,NA,CASSKYQGIEQYF,TGTGCCAGTAGTAAGTACCAGGGAATCGAGCAGTACTTC
TRBJ2-2,TRBV7-3,NA,NA,CASSDSGELFF,TGTGCCAGCAGCGATTCCGGGGAGCTGTTTTTT
TRBJ1-1,TRBV21-1,NA,NA,CATRALQGPKNTEAFF,TGTGCCACCCGGGCCCTACAGGGCCCTAAGAACACTGAAGCTTTCTTT
TRBJ1-5,TRBV7-2,once,NA,CASSAGTPNSNQPQHF,TGTGCCAGCAGCGCCGGGACACCAAATAGCAATCAGCCCCAGCATTTT
TRBJ1-5,TRBV5-1,once,NA,CASSSGTTGSNQPQHF,TGCGCCAGCAGCTCCGGGACCACTGGGAGCAATCAGCCCCAGCATTTT
TRBJ1-2,TRBV30,NA,NA,CAWSVLGGGGYTF,TGTGCCTGGAGTGTACTGGGGGGAGGTGGCTACACCTTC
TRBJ2-3,TRBV24-1,once,NA,CATSDGGPQYF,TGTGCCACCAGTGATGGGGGGCCTCAGTATTTT
TRBJ2-7,TRBV6-5,once,TRBD1,CASSNKQGVSYEQYF,TGTGCCAGCAGCAATAAACAGGGGGTTAGCTACGAGCAGTACTTC
TRBJ1-1,TRBV6-5,NA,NA,CASTLDTEAFF,TGTGCCAGCACCCTGGACACTGAAGCTTTCTTT
TRBJ2-3,TRBV7-2,NA,NA,CASKTTGWHRTDTQYF,TGTGCCAGCAAAACGACAGGTTGGCACCGCACAGATACGCAGTATTTT
TRBJ1-2,TRBV4-1,once,TRBD1,CASSLSQGDYGYTF,TGCGCCAGCAGCCTGTCTCAGGGGGACTATGGCTACACCTTC
TRBJ2-5,TRBV6-6,NA,TRBD2,CASSLTSGTSGLPQETQYF,TGTGCCAGCAGTCTCACCTCCGGGACTAGCGGATTACCCCAAGAGACCCAGTACTTC
TRBJ1-2,TRBV19,NA,NA,CASLGQYDYGYTF,TGTGCCAGTCTCGGACAGTACGACTATGGCTACACCTTC
TRBJ1-1,TRBV11-3,NA,NA,CASSPFVSMNTEAFF,TGTGCCAGCAGCCCCTTTGTCAGCATGAACACTGAAGCTTTCTTT
TRBJ1-1,TRBV28,NA,TRBD1,CASRETGTWNTEAFF,TGTGCCAGCAGGGAGACAGGGACATGGAACACTGAAGCTTTCTTT
TRBJ2-1,TRBV7-6,once,TRBD2,CASSLVGRTSGLDEQFF,TGTGCCAGCAGCTTAGTGGGTAGGACTAGCGGATTGGATGAGCAGTTCTTC
TRBJ2-7,TRBV7-2,once,TRBD1,CASSSGQVPSYEQYF,TGTGCCAGCAGCTCCGGACAGGTCCCTTCCTACGAGCAGTACTTC
TRBJ1-5,TRBV19,NA,NA,CASSLIFFSNQPQHF,TGTGCCAGTAGCTTGATTTTTTTTAGCAATCAGCCCCAGCATTTT
TRBJ1-2,TRBV7-9,NA,NA,CASSLVGGSDGYTF,TGTGCCAGCAGCTTAGTCGGGGGGAGCGATGGCTACACCTTC
TRBJ1-2,TRBV5-1,NA,TRBD1,CASSSYTTGFIDGYTF,TGCGCCAGCAGCTCATATACGACAGGGTTCATCGATGGCTACACCTTC
TRBJ2-2,TRBV4-3,NA,NA,CASSQDSRTGELFF,TGCGCCAGCAGCCAAGATTCCAGAACCGGGGAGCTGTTTTTT
TRBJ1-1,TRBV6-5,NA,NA,CASTNSWGAFF,TGTGCCAGCACTAACTCCTGGGGGGCTTTCTTT
TRBJ2-5,TRBV3-1/TRBV3-2,NA,NA,CASSQVVRTQETQYF,TGTGCCAGCAGCCAAGTGGTCAGAACCCAAGAGACCCAGTACTTC
TRBJ1-6,TRBV21-1,NA,NA,CASTERNSPLHF,TGTGCCAGCACGGAGAGAAATTCACCCCTCCACTTT
TRBJ1-2,TRBV23-1,NA,NA,CASSPGEAF,TGCGCCAGCAGCCCAGGCGAGGCCTTC
TRBJ1-1,TRBV5-1,NA,NA,CASSLVDRVANTEAFF,TGCGCCAGCAGCCTCGTTGATAGGGTGGCGAACACTGAAGCTTTCTTT
TRBJ1-6,TRBV15,NA,TRBD1,CATSIDRGLNSPLHF,TGTGCCACCAGCATCGACAGGGGGCTTAATTCACCCCTCCACTTT
TRBJ1-5,TRBV7-9,NA,NA,CASSLGPGGQPQHF,TGTGCCAGCAGCTTAGGTCCTGGGGGTCAGCCCCAGCATTTT